These 30 T cell receptor beta chains came from one sample sequenced in a study of T cells in Graves' hyperthyroidism and ophthalmopathy (dated by TCRdb to the late 2010s). The method was multiplex PCR. The reads were generated on an Illumina HiSeq 2000. Amplification of TCR beta CDR3 regions was carried out from RNA transcripts. For the first round of RT-PCR on the TCR CDR3, the HTBI primer set was used together with the Qiagen OneStep RT-PCR kit. In-frame beta chains were kept once TCRdb had trimmed the public reads at Q25 with fastp and called clones with MiXCR. Duplicate CDR3 protein sequences are folded into a single record with the most common DNA and genes. Across this sample there are under 250,000 distinct CDR3 sequences, with approximately 23% seen only once. 35% to 40% of the sample lies in the top ten. The sequenced sample was blood. The receptors were gathered from a woman between 35 and 50 years old with Graves' ophthalmopathy.

The V call is TRBV28, the J call TRBJ1-2; 7 nucleotides line up with TRBD1. CDR3 length: 19 residues. The J segment lost 0 bases and the V segment lost 1 base, leaving 14 bases of the junction unmatched. CDR1 and CDR2 (germline): MDHEN, SYDVKM. The CDR3 DNA sequence: TGTGCCAGCAGTTTATTGGCCGGGGGACAGTCCTTTTCTAACTATGGCTACACCTTC. Amino acid sequence: CASSLLAGGQSFSNYGYTF.

This clonotype was detected ten times or more. The chain combines TRBV11-2 with TRBJ2-3; 15 positions match TRBD2. V lost 4 bases to trimming and J lost 1 base; unmatched junction nucleotides: 3. Germline V gene sequence: CDR1 SGHAT, CDR2 FQNNGV. The CDR3 is made up of 17 amino acids. CDR3 in amino acids: CASSSRTSGGGTDTQYF. CDR3 sequence (DNA): TGTGCCAGCAGCTCGAGGACTAGCGGGGGGGGCACAGATACGCAGTATTTT.

This clonotype has a single count. One junction end disagrees with the germline gene, perhaps due to a read error. The chain carries TRBV28 and TRBJ1-5, with unresolved D. The CDR3 length is 14 residues. In germline, CDR1 is MDHEN, CDR2 SYDVKM. The DNA of the CDR3 is TGTGCCAGCAGTTGGCAGTACAGCAATCAGCCCCAGCTTTTT. This codes for CASSWQYSNQPQLF.

The gene calls are TRBV5-1 and TRBJ2-4; D may be TRBD1 (6 bases). This CDR3 has 11 amino acids. Trimming removed 0 bases at V and 11 bases at J, with 6 bases between. Germline CDR1 SGHRS, CDR2 YFSETQ. CDR3: CASSLEGVQYF. The CDR3 DNA follows: TGCGCCAGCAGCTTGGAGGGGGTTCAGTACTTC. Together with reference TRBV5-1 and TRBJ2-4, the CDR3 gives the full variable domain: KAGVTQTPRYLIKTRGQQVTLSCSPISGHRSVSWYQQTPGQGLQFLFEYFSETQRNKGNFPGRFSGRQFSNSRSEMNVSTLELGDSALYLCASSLEGVQYFGAGTRLSVL.

This clonotype was observed at least ten times. It is likely a read error, because the conserved phenylalanine at the end of the CDR3 is missing. The gene calls are TRBV12-3 or TRBV12-4 and TRBJ1-6, with TRBD1 matching 9 bases. There are 15 residues in the CDR3. Losses at the gene ends were 7 bases for V and 7 bases for J; bases not matched to a gene: 8. Here the CDR3 DNA reads TGTGCCAGCACCTTAAGGACAGGGGTGAATTCACCCCTCCACCTT. Translated, it gives CASTLRTGVNSPLHL.

This clonotype was seen ten or more times. V usage is TRBV28 and J usage is TRBJ1-5, with D perhaps TRBD1 (6 bases). The V gene's germline CDR1 is MDHEN and CDR2 SYDVKM. Between the trimmed V and J ends, which lost 6 bases and 0 bases, there was a span of 12 bases. The CDR3 runs to 15 residues. The CDR3 sequence is CASRGQSPSNQPQHF. DNA of the CDR3: TGTGCCAGCAGAGGACAGTCACCTAGCAATCAGCCCCAGCATTTT.

In this sample, this clonotype turned up many times. The chain uses TRBV5-6 and TRBJ2-2, with D uncertain. This CDR3 region has 13 residues. CDR1 and CDR2 (germline): SGHDT, YYEEEE. Between the trimmed V and J ends, which lost 0 bases and 2 bases, there was a span of 2 bases. CDR3 bases: TGTGCCAGCAGCTTGGCCAACACCGGGGAGCTGTTTTTT. Residues: CASSLANTGELFF.

The DNA for the CDR3 is TGTGCCAGCAGTTTATCCCTCACAACCACTGAAGCTTTCTTT. It yields the protein CASSLSLTTTEAFF. The chain joins TRBV28 to TRBJ1-1, with D hard to call. Between the trimmed V and J ends, which lost 1 base and 4 bases, there was a span of 10 bases. CDR3 size: 14 residues. CDR1 and CDR2 (germline): MDHEN, SYDVKM.

The CDR3 reads CASSSATDRGYGYTF. DNA of the CDR3: TGTGCCAGCAGTTCGGCGACCGACAGGGGCTATGGCTACACCTTC. V usage is TRBV12-3 or TRBV12-4 and J usage is TRBJ1-2, with 8 bases that match TRBD1. CDR3 length: 15 residues. The V and J ends lost 4 bases and 4 bases, in that order; junction bases with no gene match: 8.

This clonotype appeared many times. This chain links TRBV2 with TRBJ1-5; D uncertain. Germline V gene data show CDR1 as SNHLY and CDR2 as FYNNEI. CDR3 length: 13 amino acids. Trimming left V 4 bases short and J 7 bases short, with 11 bases between. The CDR3 loop is CASSVAREQPQHF. CDR3 DNA: TGTGCCAGCAGTGTGGCAAGGGAGCAGCCCCAGCATTTT.

This clonotype showed up many times. The chain uses TRBV6-1 and TRBJ2-7; tentative D call: TRBD1 (5 bases). V was clipped by 4 bases and J by 2 bases, with 9 bases between them. The V gene's germline CDR1 is MNHNS and CDR2 SASEGT. The CDR3 loop spans 13 amino acids. The CDR3 region has the DNA TGTGCCAGCAGTGTCCGACAGCCCTACGAGCAGTACTTC. It encodes CASSVRQPYEQYF.

In this sample, this clonotype turned up a few times. The chain uses TRBV12-3 or TRBV12-4 and TRBJ2-4; D may match TRBD1 or TRBD2 (5 bases each). The CDR3 spans 17 residues. V was shortened by 2 bases and J by 0 bases, with 14 bases between the two germline ends. CDR3 sequence (DNA): TGTGCCAGCAGTTTATCCGACAGCGGCATAGCCAAAAACATTCAGTACTTC. It specifies CASSLSDSGIAKNIQYF.

This clonotype was counted many times. The chain uses TRBV20-1 and TRBJ2-5; the match to TRBD2 covers 9 bases. Germline-derived CDR1 and CDR2 are DFQATT and SNEGSKA (reference sequence). This CDR3 is 14 amino acids long. The V gene end was trimmed by 3 bases and the J gene end by 4 bases; junction bases not matched to a gene: 6. CDR3 coding DNA: TGCAGTGCTAGTGGGCGGGAGGGATCAGAGACCCAGTACTTC. Translated, it gives CSASGREGSETQYF.

This clonotype appeared many times. The chain is built from TRBV2 and TRBJ1-1; possibly TRBD1 for D (6 bases). The CDR3 extends over 14 amino acids. Trimming stripped 2 bases from V and 5 bases from J, with 12 bases between. Germline V lookup: CDR1 SNHLY, CDR2 FYNNEI. The CDR3: CASSELGARTEAFF. In nucleotides, the CDR3 is TGTGCCAGCAGTGAACTGGGGGCGCGAACTGAAGCTTTCTTT. Full variable domain (outside the CDR3, taken from reference TRBV2 and TRBJ1-1): EPEVTQTPSHQVTQMGQEVILRCVPISNHLYFYWYRQILGQKVEFLVSFYNNEISEKSEIFDDQFSVERPDGSNFTLKIRSTKLEDSAMYFCASSELGARTEAFFGQGTRLTVV.

The chain uses TRBV6-2 or TRBV6-3 and TRBJ2-7; TRBD2 aligns across 13 bases. CDR1 is MNHEY, CDR2 SVGEGT, per germline. V lost 5 bases, J lost 3 bases, and 4 bases stayed unmatched. This CDR3 is built from 15 residues. CDR3 nucleotide sequence: TGTGCCAGCAGTCCCAGGACTAGCGGGAGCTACGAGCAGTACTTC. Its protein product is CASSPRTSGSYEQYF.

This clonotype occurred many times. The germline gene is not matched at one end of the junction; a read error may be the cause. This sequence joins TRBV7-7 and TRBJ2-2; tentative D call: TRBD1 (6 bases). The germline V gene has CDR1 SSHAT and CDR2 FNYEAQ (reference sequence). The CDR3 is 14 residues long. The CDR3 region has the DNA TGTGCTAGCAGCTTATCCAGGGGCACCGGGGAGCTGTTTTTT. Translated: CASSLSRGTGELFF.

The table lists this clonotype with many counts. The V call is TRBV19, the J call TRBJ2-5, with 10 positions matching TRBD2. The CDR3 length is 13 residues. Losses at the gene ends were 10 bases for V and 4 bases for J; bases not matched to a gene: 6. Germline CDR1 LNHDA, CDR2 SQIVND (reference sequence). In DNA, the CDR3 is TGTGCCACCCGAAGACTAGCGGGAGAGACCCAGTACTTC. Translated, it gives CATRRLAGETQYF.

This clonotype has a count of ten or more. The chain combines TRBV28 with TRBJ2-7; 12 bases map to TRBD2. The trim removed 4 bases at V and 2 bases at J, leaving 9 bases unmatched. Looked up from germline, CDR1 is MDHEN and CDR2 is SYDVKM. CDR3 length equals 17 residues. In DNA form, the CDR3 reads TGTGCCAGCAGTTCCCGCACACTAGCGGGAGGCGCCTACGAGCAGTACTTC. It codes for CASSSRTLAGGAYEQYF.

This clonotype has more than one count but fewer than ten. The chain links TRBV12-3 or TRBV12-4 to TRBJ2-7; 10 bases match TRBD2. The CDR3 is 16 residues long. V was pared by 4 bases and J by 6 bases, with 12 bases of the junction left unmatched. CDR3: CASSYKGGLAGAEQYF. Written as DNA, the CDR3 is TGTGCCAGCAGTTACAAAGGCGGGCTAGCGGGAGCCGAGCAGTACTTC.

This clonotype was seen many times. The chain couples TRBV20-1 to TRBJ2-5, with 7 bases identical to TRBD2. The V gene's germline CDR1 is DFQATT and CDR2 SNEGSKA (reference sequence). The CDR3 is made up of 13 amino acids. V was clipped by 3 bases and J by 5 bases; unmatched bases: 6. CDR3 sequence (DNA): TGCAGTGCTAGCCCCGGGACTACGGAGACCCAGTACTTC. Amino acid sequence: CSASPGTTETQYF.

This sequence joins TRBV7-9 and TRBJ1-3; maybe TRBD1 (5 bases). The V end lost 2 bases, the J end lost 3 bases, and 11 bases lay between the germline ends. CDR3 length: 15 residues. CDR1 SEHNR and CDR2 FQNEAQ come from the germline V gene (reference sequence). CDR3 coding DNA: TGTGCCAGCAGCTTATCTTCGGGGGTTGGAAACACCATATATTTT. Translating it yields CASSLSSGVGNTIYF.

This clonotype has at least ten counts. The CDR3 DNA sequence: TGTGCCAGCAGTTATACCGAATGGGAGCAGTACTTC. Amino acid sequence: CASSYTEWEQYF. The chain is built from TRBV6-2 or TRBV6-3 and TRBJ2-7; D gene ambiguous. This CDR3 is built from 12 residues. The germline V gene has CDR1 MNHEY and CDR2 SVGEGT. V was shortened by 3 bases and J by 7 bases, with 10 bases between the two germline ends.

This clonotype was counted at least ten times. V and J are TRBV28 and TRBJ1-3, with D tentatively TRBD1 (5 bases). The germline CDR1 and CDR2 sequences are MDHEN and SYDVKM. V was trimmed by 6 bases and J by 0 bases, leaving 12 bases between them. The CDR3 runs to 15 residues. Here the CDR3 DNA reads TGTGCCAGCAGGCCCGGGACGGCCTCTGGAAACACCATATATTTT. The encoded protein is CASRPGTASGNTIYF.

This clonotype was counted at least ten times. CDR3: CASTSLSAKNIQYF. CDR3 DNA sequence: TGTGCCAGCACCTCCTTATCGGCCAAAAACATTCAGTACTTC. J is TRBJ2-4 and V is TRBV11-2; D not certain. Trimming shortened V by 7 bases and J by 1 base, and 11 bases separated the two germline ends. This CDR3 is built from 14 residues. Germline loops: CDR1 SGHAT, CDR2 FQNNGV.

This clonotype was recorded at least ten times. The CDR3 here is CASSPDGTGDTEAFF. DNA of the CDR3: TGCGCCAGCAGCCCCGACGGGACAGGGGACACTGAAGCTTTCTTT. V usage is TRBV4-1 and J usage is TRBJ1-1; 10 nucleotides match TRBD1. The CDR3 covers 15 residues. Germline loops: CDR1 MGHRA, CDR2 YSYEKL. V shed 4 bases, J shed 3 bases, and the junction held 5 bases outside the gene matches.

This clonotype came up many times. This chain uses TRBV12-3 or TRBV12-4 with TRBJ2-5, with D maybe TRBD2 (5 bases). The CDR3 extends over 15 amino acids. V was clipped by 3 bases and J by 5 bases, with 16 bases between them. The CDR3 loop reads CASSLGVGVSETQYF. In nucleotides, the CDR3 is TGTGCCAGCAGTTTGGGTGTCGGGGTATCCGAGACCCAGTACTTC.

This clonotype was detected only a few times. The chain is built from TRBV6-2 or TRBV6-3 and TRBJ1-2, with TRBD1 as a possible D gene (5 bases). Trimming cost V 6 bases and J 3 bases, with 11 bases left between them. Germline V CDR1 and CDR2: MNHEY, SVGEGT. The CDR3 is made up of 13 amino acids. The chain's CDR3 is CASSDRRDYGYTF. The CDR3, as DNA: TGTGCCAGCAGCGACAGAAGAGACTATGGCTACACCTTC.

The chain links TRBV5-1 to TRBJ1-3; D unclear. Germline V gene lookup returns CDR1 SGHRS and CDR2 YFSETQ. The CDR3 is 18 amino acids. Trimming cost V 2 bases and J 0 bases, with 18 bases left between them. CDR3 sequence: CASSFSYNAIVSGNTIYF. The CDR3 bases are TGCGCCAGCAGCTTCTCCTACAACGCCATAGTCTCTGGAAACACCATATATTTT.

This clonotype was recorded a few times. The chain employs TRBV5-6 and TRBJ2-2, with D tentatively TRBD1 (5 bases). V lost 0 bases, J lost 5 bases, and 14 bases lay in between. Germline CDR1 SGHDT, CDR2 YYEEEE. The CDR3 extends over 16 amino acids. The CDR3: CASSLVRGPGTGELFF. DNA of the CDR3: TGTGCCAGCAGCTTGGTTAGGGGTCCCGGGACCGGGGAGCTGTTTTTT.

This clonotype was seen at least ten times. The chain combines TRBV24-1 with TRBJ2-1; 14 positions agree with TRBD2. CDR3 length equals 18 residues. Germline CDR1 and CDR2: KGHDR and SFDVKD. After removal of 3 bases from V and 5 bases from J, the junction contained 8 bases not matched to a gene. CDR3 in amino acids: CATSDLPGLAGEDNEQFF. In DNA form, the CDR3 reads TGTGCCACCAGTGATCTACCGGGACTAGCGGGAGAGGACAATGAGCAGTTCTTC.